Each of the 29 T cell receptor beta chains below was sequenced from the same sample in a study of T cell responses to AZD1222 COVID-19 vaccine. Clones were read by immunoSEQ multiplex PCR, and TCRdb kept only the in-frame ones, dropping some. The sample records about 73,000 clones, roughly 89% being singletons. Sequences were derived from peripheral blood, sampled 28 days after the second AZD1222 dose. These receptors were collected from an adult who received the AZD1222 COVID-19 vaccine.

The chain combines TRBV27 with TRBJ1-6; a weak D match, TRBD1 (6 bases). The CDR3 runs 16 residues. Trimming took 4 bases from V and 4 from J, leaving 14 bases between them. From germline, CDR1 is MNHEY and CDR2 SMNVEV (reference sequence). Here the CDR3 DNA reads TGTGCCAGCAGTTCCGGACAGAGGGAGTATAATTCACCCCTCCACTTT. Translated, it gives CASSSGQREYNSPLHF.

The chain recombines TRBV7-2 with TRBJ1-2, with TRBD1 matching over 8 bases. Per the germline V gene, CDR1 is SGHTA and CDR2 is FQGNSA. Losses at the gene ends were 3 bases for V and 6 bases for J; bases not matched to a gene: 12. The CDR3 runs 16 residues. CDR3: CASSFTGDRRFNGYTF. The CDR3 nucleotides are TGTGCCAGCAGCTTTACGGGGGACAGGAGGTTTAATGGCTACACCTTC.

J is TRBJ2-3 and V is TRBV30, with 9 bases lining up with TRBD2. The CDR3 has 16 residues. V gave up 2 bases and J gave up 6 bases; unmatched junction bases: 12. From germline, CDR1 is GTSNPN and CDR2 SVGIG (reference sequence). This CDR3 is CAWSRDPSGARDTQYF. CDR3 coding DNA: TGTGCCTGGAGTAGAGACCCTAGCGGGGCGCGGGATACGCAGTATTTT.

This clone has a handful of counts. The rearrangement uses TRBV7-9 and TRBJ1-2, with 7 nucleotides matching TRBD1. CDR1 is SEHNR, CDR2 FQNEAQ, per germline (reference sequence). The CDR3 covers 17 residues. V trimming: 2 bases; J trimming: 4 bases; junction bases outside the gene matches: 13. CDR3 in DNA: TGTGCCAGCAGCTTAACCGGGACAGCAGATCGGGGCTATGGCTACACCTTC. It translates to CASSLTGTADRGYGYTF.

The chain employs TRBV5-4 and TRBJ1-2; perhaps TRBD1 as D (6 bases). This CDR3 has 13 residues. The germline V and J ends were trimmed by 3 bases and 4 bases, with 10 bases remaining between them. Germline values: CDR1 SGHNT, CDR2 YYREEE (reference sequence). DNA for the CDR3: TGTGCCAGCAGCTCACAGGGTACCTATGGCTACACCTTC. Residues: CASSSQGTYGYTF.

The J gene is TRBJ1-6, the V gene TRBV10-3; no reliable D call. The V gene's germline CDR1 is ENHRY and CDR2 SYGVKD. Trimming stripped 6 bases from V and 10 bases from J, with 10 bases between. The CDR3 covers 12 residues. The DNA of the CDR3 is TGTGCCATCAGAAGCCTAGGATCACCCCTCCACTTT. Its protein is CAIRSLGSPLHF.

The V gene is TRBV11-2, the J gene TRBJ1-2; D is ambiguous. The germline V gene has CDR1 SGHAT and CDR2 FQNNGV. V was trimmed by 5 bases and J by 4 bases, leaving 11 bases between them. CDR3 length equals 13 residues. In DNA, the CDR3 is TGTGCCAGCAGCCCAAGGGTAGGCTATGGCTACACCTTC. This codes for CASSPRVGYGYTF.

The chain is built from TRBV29-1 and TRBJ1-1; possible D gene TRBD1, 5 bases. Looked up from germline, CDR1 is SQVTM and CDR2 is ANQGSEA. The CDR3 loop spans 12 amino acids. Between the trimmed V and J ends, which lost 1 base and 4 bases, there was a span of 7 bases. The CDR3 DNA sequence: TGCAGCGTTGAAGCGGGGCTCACTGAAGCTTTCTTT. It translates to CSVEAGLTEAFF.

The CDR3 is CASSLGGTGDTQYF. The CDR3 nucleotides read TGTGCCAGCAGCTTAGGGGGGACCGGAGATACGCAGTATTTT. V is TRBV11-3 and J is TRBJ2-3; D might be TRBD1 or TRBD2, each matching 5 bases. Germline V gene data show CDR1 as SGHNT and CDR2 as YENEEA. Trimming took 1 base from V and 5 from J, leaving 10 bases between them. The CDR3 loop spans 14 amino acids.

The V call is TRBV5-5, the J call TRBJ1-1; no firm D call. Per the germline V gene, CDR1 is SGHKS and CDR2 is YYEKEE (reference sequence). V lost 2 bases and J 2 bases, leaving 19 bases between the germline ends. The CDR3 has 17 residues. CDR3 sequence: CASSLIQGAKLNTEAFF. As DNA, the CDR3 is TGTGCCAGCAGCTTAATCCAAGGAGCAAAACTAAACACTGAAGCTTTCTTT.

The V gene is TRBV19, the J gene TRBJ2-1; the D gene is possibly TRBD2 (5 bases). Germline values: CDR1 LNHDA, CDR2 SQIVND (reference sequence). Deletions cut 3 bases from V and 0 bases from J, with 9 bases between. The CDR3 runs 15 residues. CDR3 residues: CASSITGGSYNEQFF. CDR3 nucleotides: TGTGCCAGTAGTATTACCGGAGGCTCCTACAATGAGCAGTTCTTC.

The V call is TRBV30, the J call TRBJ1-3; 8 bases match TRBD1. Unmatched junction bases numbered 4, after V lost 5 bases and J lost 4 bases. CDR1 and CDR2 from the germline V gene are GTSNPN and SVGIG (reference sequence). The CDR3 is made up of 13 amino acids. The CDR3 sequence is CAWDRGGGNTIYF. The CDR3 DNA follows: TGTGCCTGGGACAGGGGTGGCGGAAACACCATATATTTT.

V gene TRBV5-6 combines with J gene TRBJ1-5; D perhaps matches TRBD1 (5 bases). V shed 4 bases and J shed 10 bases, with 18 bases lying between them. CDR3 length: 14 residues. Per germline, CDR1 SGHDT and CDR2 YYEEEE. CDR3 bases: TGTGCCAGCAGCCAAGGACACCCCGGGAGACCCCAGCATTTT. Translation gives CASSQGHPGRPQHF.

Only a few counts were recorded for this clone. The rearrangement uses TRBV30 and TRBJ1-4, with 8 bases fitting TRBD1. V was clipped by 1 base and J by 3 bases; unmatched bases: 1. The CDR3 has 14 amino acids. Looked up from germline, CDR1 is GTSNPN and CDR2 is SVGIG (reference sequence). For the CDR3, the DNA is TGTGCCTGGAGTGACAGGGGGGCTAATGAAAAACTGTTTTTT. As protein: CAWSDRGANEKLFF.

The chain joins TRBV5-1 to TRBJ2-2, with no clear D. The CDR3 runs to 16 residues. Germline CDR1 SGHRS, CDR2 YFSETQ. The V gene lost 2 bases and the J gene lost 4 bases, with 15 bases spanning the gap. The CDR3 is CASSFLGWSGTGELFF. CDR3 in DNA: TGCGCCAGCAGCTTTTTAGGGTGGTCGGGCACCGGGGAGCTGTTTTTT.

The V and J genes are TRBV5-5 and TRBJ1-2, with D perhaps matching TRBD1 (5 bases). V shed 4 bases and J shed 3 bases, with 22 bases lying between them. Germline V gene data show CDR1 as SGHKS and CDR2 as YYEKEE (reference sequence). The CDR3 spans 17 residues. CDR3 amino acids: CASSLAGTGRADYGYTF. The CDR3 DNA reads TGTGCCAGCAGCCTTGCCGGGACGGGACGGGCGGACTATGGCTACACCTTC.

The chain joins TRBV12-3 or TRBV12-4 to TRBJ1-5; no definite D call. The CDR3 runs to 13 residues. The germline V and J ends were trimmed by 3 bases and 6 bases, with 9 bases remaining between them. The CDR3 reads CASSLLGAQPQHF. The CDR3 nucleotides are TGTGCCAGCAGTTTGCTGGGCGCTCAGCCCCAGCATTTT.

The J gene is TRBJ2-3, the V gene TRBV9; D gene uncertain. V was trimmed by 9 bases and J by 2 bases, leaving 19 bases between them. The CDR3 length is 15 residues. Looked up from germline, CDR1 is SGDLS and CDR2 is YYNGEE. CDR3 sequence reads: CATFSRLRYTDTQYF. The CDR3 nucleotides read TGTGCCACCTTTTCTAGGCTTAGGTACACAGATACGCAGTATTTT.

This clone was detected once. CDR3 amino acids: CASSSRPFEQYF. As DNA, the CDR3 is TGTGCCAGCAGCTCAAGACCCTTCGAGCAGTACTTC. The rearrangement links TRBV14 to TRBJ2-7; D remains unclear. The CDR3 contains 12 residues. From germline, CDR1 is SGHDN and CDR2 FVKESK. Trimming pared 5 bases from V and 6 bases from J, leaving 11 bases between.

The chain has TRBV14 and TRBJ1-2; D is perhaps TRBD1 (5 bases). Trimming pared 3 bases from V and 8 bases from J, leaving 25 bases between. The CDR3 loop spans 17 amino acids. Looked up from germline, CDR1 is SGHDN and CDR2 is FVKESK. The chain's CDR3 is CASSHRFGTPEVSGYTF. The CDR3, as DNA: TGTGCCAGCAGCCACCGTTTCGGGACCCCTGAAGTGAGCGGCTACACCTTC.

The V call is TRBV7-3, the J call TRBJ2-1; no reliable D call. Trimming cost V 5 bases and J 5 bases, with 13 bases left between them. The CDR3 is 14 amino acids. CDR1 SGHTA and CDR2 FQGTGA come from the germline V gene. The CDR3 is CASSLARAHNEQFF. The CDR3 DNA is TGTGCCAGCAGCCTCGCTCGGGCCCACAATGAGCAGTTCTTC.

The chain joins TRBV3-1 (or the pseudogene TRBV3-2) to TRBJ1-3; D gene ambiguous. Germline V gene sequence: CDR1 LGHDT, CDR2 YNNKEL (reference sequence). The ends were cut back, 6 bases at V and 4 bases at J, with 16 bases in the middle. The CDR3 spans 15 residues. In DNA form, the CDR3 reads TGTGCCAGCAGTCCCGGACCTTCGGGGGGAAACACCATATATTTT. Amino acid sequence: CASSPGPSGGNTIYF.

This chain joins TRBV18 and TRBJ2-5; weak D call: TRBD1 (6 bases). The length of the CDR3 is 14 residues. The germline CDR1 and CDR2 sequences are KGHSH and LQKENI. V was shortened by 2 bases and J by 1 base, with 8 bases between the two germline ends. This CDR3 is CASSPGQFQETQYF. The CDR3 DNA reads TGTGCCAGCTCACCAGGACAGTTCCAAGAGACCCAGTACTTC. The complete variable domain, with remaining parts taken from reference TRBV18 and TRBJ2-5, reads NAGVMQNPRHLVRRRGQEARLRCSPMKGHSHVYWYRQLPEEGLKFMVYLQKENIIDESGMPKERFSAEFPKEGPSILRIQQVVRGDSAAYFCASSPGQFQETQYFGPGTRLLVL.

The chain joins TRBV18 to TRBJ1-1, with a tentative D call TRBD1 (5 bases). The germline gives CDR1 KGHSH, CDR2 LQKENI. CDR3 length: 14 amino acids. The germline V and J ends were trimmed by 2 bases and 0 bases, with 7 bases remaining between them. The CDR3 sequence is CASSPGGLNTEAFF. The CDR3, as DNA: TGTGCCAGCTCACCAGGGGGTCTGAACACTGAAGCTTTCTTT.

CDR3 sequence: CASSIVQGWDYGYTF. The DNA of the CDR3 is TGTGCCAGCAGCATTGTACAGGGGTGGGACTATGGCTACACCTTC. V usage is TRBV5-4 and J usage is TRBJ1-2; TRBD1 matches at 7 bases. Germline trimming cut 4 bases from V and 3 bases from J; bases unmatched to any gene: 9. The CDR3 is 15 amino acids. CDR1 and CDR2 (germline): SGHNT, YYREEE (reference sequence).

The chain recombines TRBV5-3 with TRBJ2-7; TRBD2 agrees at 9 bases. TRBV5-3 is recorded as an ORF, its role being uncertain. The CDR3 runs to 17 residues. Trimming took 0 bases from V and 6 from J; bases not matched to a gene: 13. This chain's CDR3 is CARSLVRRVAGGGEQYV. The CDR3 nucleotides are TGTGCCAGAAGCTTGGTTCGGAGGGTGGCGGGAGGGGGCGAGCAGTACGTC.

This rearrangement joins TRBV5-1 to TRBJ2-1, with D perhaps being TRBD1 or TRBD2 (6 bases each). V was shortened by 2 bases and J by 5 bases, with 14 bases between the two germline ends. Germline lookup yields CDR1 SGHRS and CDR2 YFSETQ. CDR3 size: 15 residues. DNA of the CDR3: TGCGCCAGCAGCTTAGGGGGGCGGAACGACAATGAGCAGTTCTTC. Encoded protein: CASSLGGRNDNEQFF. The whole variable domain, remainder taken from reference TRBV5-1 and TRBJ2-1, is KAGVTQTPRYLIKTRGQQVTLSCSPISGHRSVSWYQQTPGQGLQFLFEYFSETQRNKGNFPGRFSGRQFSNSRSEMNVSTLELGDSALYLCASSLGGRNDNEQFFGPGTRLTVL.

This chain joins TRBV3-1 (or the pseudogene TRBV3-2) and TRBJ2-2; 10 nucleotides agree with TRBD2. The germline gives CDR1 LGHDT, CDR2 YNNKEL (reference sequence). The length of the CDR3 is 18 residues. The trim removed 1 base at V and 2 bases at J, leaving 7 bases unmatched. CDR3 in amino acids: CASSQVYSGGANTGELFF. The CDR3 DNA reads TGTGCCAGCAGCCAAGTGTACAGCGGGGGGGCAAACACCGGGGAGCTGTTTTTT.

The rearrangement uses TRBV7-3 and TRBJ1-1; 8 bases align to TRBD1. Per germline, CDR1 SGHTA and CDR2 FQGTGA. The CDR3 is 15 amino acids. The ends lost 0 bases at V and 2 bases at J; junction bases unmatched: 2. The CDR3 here is CASSLTGTGNTEAFF. DNA of the CDR3: TGTGCCAGCAGCTTAACGGGGACAGGAAACACTGAAGCTTTCTTT.